The 20 T cell receptor beta chains below all came from one sample that was sequenced in a study of graft-versus-host responses after intestinal transplantation. Sequenced by immunoSEQ multiplex PCR; TCRdb stores in-frame clones only, minus some. The table lists approximately 70,000 clones, 84% of them singletons. Antigen specificity for these receptors is unknown. Source: unstimulated CD4+ T cells sorted from spleen or lymph node cells, taken before transplant. The receptors were sampled from a human donor who was the organ donor for an intestinal transplant.

The chain recombines TRBV5-1 with TRBJ2-3; weak D call: TRBD1 (6 bases). The CDR3 has 13 amino acids. Germline V gene lookup returns CDR1 SGHRS and CDR2 YFSETQ. Trimming removed 5 bases from V and 2 bases from J, with 9 bases in between. Written as DNA, the CDR3 is TGCGCCAGCAGGCAGGGGATCACAGATACGCAGTATTTT. Translating it yields CASRQGITDTQYF. Using reference TRBV5-1 and TRBJ2-3 for the parts outside the CDR3, the full variable domain is KAGVTQTPRYLIKTRGQQVTLSCSPISGHRSVSWYQQTPGQGLQFLFEYFSETQRNKGNFPGRFSGRQFSNSRSEMNVSTLELGDSALYLCASRQGITDTQYFGPGTRLTVL.

The chain carries TRBV9 and TRBJ1-2, with D possibly being TRBD1 (6 bases). V lost 0 bases and J lost 5, with 11 bases in between. The V gene's germline CDR1 is SGDLS and CDR2 YYNGEE. The CDR3 spans 14 residues. CDR3 DNA: TGTGCCAGCAGCGTAGGTGGGGGCAGGTATGGCTACACCTTC. This encodes CASSVGGGRYGYTF. Full variable domain (missing parts from reference TRBV9 and TRBJ1-2): DSGVTQTPKHLITATGQRVTLRCSPRSGDLSVYWYQQSLDQGLQFLIQYYNGEERAKGNILERFSAQQFPDLHSELNLSSLELGDSALYFCASSVGGGRYGYTFGSGTRLTVV.

The chain couples TRBV30 to TRBJ1-2, with D maybe TRBD1 (5 bases). Germline V gene sequence: CDR1 GTSNPN, CDR2 SVGIG (reference sequence). The V and J ends lost 8 bases and 5 bases respectively, with 12 bases between them. The CDR3 spans 11 residues. This CDR3 reads CAILGGYGYTF. The DNA of the CDR3 is TGTGCCATCCTCGGGGGATATGGCTACACCTTC.

The chain combines TRBV27 with TRBJ1-2; D is perhaps TRBD1 (5 bases). The CDR3 covers 12 residues. Per the germline V gene, CDR1 is MNHEY and CDR2 is SMNVEV (reference sequence). V lost 7 bases and J lost 8, with 14 bases in between. In nucleotides, the CDR3 is TGTGCCAGCAAGCCTGGGGCGGGGGGCTACACCTTC. Amino acid sequence: CASKPGAGGYTF.

Notes on this clone: The same CDR3 arises from other DNA sequences in this sample as well. The chain is built from TRBV2 and TRBJ1-5; D ambiguous. This CDR3 is built from 15 residues. V was pared by 1 base and J by 1 base, with 8 bases between. CDR1 and CDR2 (germline): SNHLY, FYNNEI. The CDR3 DNA follows: TGTGCCAGCAGTGAAGGGCCCAAAAGCAATCAGCCCCAGCATTTT. As protein: CASSEGPKSNQPQHF.

The chain employs TRBV27 and TRBJ2-2, with 15 bases lining up with TRBD2. The CDR3 contains 19 residues. CDR1 MNHEY and CDR2 SMNVEV come from the germline V gene (reference sequence). Trimming removed 4 bases from V and 2 bases from J; junction bases left unmatched: 8. CDR3 protein: CASSSPGGLAGGNTGELFF. DNA for the CDR3: TGTGCCAGCAGTTCCCCAGGGGGACTAGCGGGGGGCAACACCGGGGAGCTGTTTTTT.

The chain employs TRBV28 and TRBJ1-5; D ambiguous. The germline CDR1 and CDR2 sequences are MDHEN and SYDVKM. V gave up 0 bases and J gave up 5 bases, with 5 bases separating them. The CDR3 is 13 residues long. CDR3 protein: CASSLWQDQPQHF. CDR3 sequence (DNA): TGTGCCAGCAGTTTATGGCAGGATCAGCCCCAGCATTTT.

CDR3 sequence: CASSRLTGMTDTQYF. Written as DNA, the CDR3 is TGCGCCAGCAGCCGCCTTACGGGGATGACAGATACGCAGTATTTT. The J gene is TRBJ2-3, the V gene TRBV5-1; a weak D match, TRBD2 (5 bases). The CDR3 consists of 15 residues. Per the germline V gene, CDR1 is SGHRS and CDR2 is YFSETQ. V gave up 4 bases and J gave up 3 bases, with 15 bases separating them.

The chain carries TRBV19 and TRBJ1-5, with a tentative D call TRBD1 (6 bases). This CDR3 contains 14 residues. Germline CDR1 LNHDA, CDR2 SQIVND (reference sequence). The V end lost 4 bases, the J end lost 3 bases, and 10 bases lay between the germline ends. Here the CDR3 reads CASSRRQANQPQHF. The CDR3 nucleotides read TGTGCCAGTAGTAGGAGACAGGCCAATCAGCCCCAGCATTTT.

The CDR3 DNA follows: TGTGCCAGCAGCCGCGGAAGCCTAGAGACCCAGTACTTC. Amino acids: CASSRGSLETQYF. V and J are TRBV6-5 and TRBJ2-5, with no clear D. CDR3 length: 13 residues. Germline CDR1 and CDR2: MNHEY and SVGAGI. V dropped 6 bases and J dropped 4 bases, with 12 bases sitting between them.

The J gene is TRBJ1-3, the V gene TRBV23-1; TRBD1 aligns across 7 bases. TRBV23-1 falls under the ORF class, with uncertain function. The V gene end was trimmed by 7 bases and the J gene end by 0 bases; junction bases not matched to a gene: 12. The CDR3 loop spans 17 amino acids. The DNA of the CDR3 is TGCGCCAGCACCGACAGGGTAGGAGTTTACTCTGGAAACACCATATATTTT. Translating gives CASTDRVGVYSGNTIYF.

J is TRBJ2-5 and V is TRBV5-4; 15 bases align to TRBD2. Germline V gene lookup returns CDR1 SGHNT and CDR2 YYREEE (reference sequence). The ends lost 4 bases at V and 5 bases at J; junction bases unmatched: 3. This CDR3 region has 15 residues. CDR3 loop: CASSRTSGGAETQYF. CDR3 coding DNA: TGTGCCAGCAGCAGGACTAGCGGGGGGGCGGAGACCCAGTACTTC. Full variable domain (outside the CDR3, taken from reference TRBV5-4 and TRBJ2-5): ETGVTQSPTHLIKTRGQQVTLRCSSQSGHNTVSWYQQALGQGPQFIFQYYREEENGRGNFPPRFSGLQFPNYSSELNVNALELDDSALYLCASSRTSGGAETQYFGPGTRLLVL.

The J gene is TRBJ1-2, the V gene TRBV5-6; D uncertain. Per germline, CDR1 SGHDT and CDR2 YYEEEE. Trimming removed 2 bases at V and 2 bases at J, with 16 bases between. The CDR3 runs 16 residues. This chain's CDR3 is CASSFRYGGGNYGYTF. DNA of the CDR3: TGTGCCAGCAGCTTTCGGTACGGCGGAGGGAACTATGGCTACACCTTC.

The chain employs TRBV28 and TRBJ2-7, with TRBD1 matching 9 bases. Germline values: CDR1 MDHEN, CDR2 SYDVKM. J lost 9 bases, V lost 1 base, and 10 bases had no gene match. This CDR3 comprises 15 residues. The CDR3 DNA sequence: TGTGCCAGCAGTTTATTCGGACAGGGGAAAGGCGGGCAGTACGTC. This gives the protein CASSLFGQGKGGQYV.

The DNA of the CDR3 is TGTGCCAGCAGCCGCGAGACAGGGTTGGTAACTGAAGCTTTCTTT. The encoded protein is CASSRETGLVTEAFF. This chain joins TRBV6-4 and TRBJ1-1; TRBD1 matches at 7 bases. Looked up from germline, CDR1 is MRHNA and CDR2 is SNTAGT. With V trimmed by 6 bases and J by 5 bases, 12 bases remained unmatched. This CDR3 is built from 15 residues.

The chain employs TRBV5-4 and TRBJ2-3; 8 positions match TRBD2. Germline V gene data show CDR1 as SGHNT and CDR2 as YYREEE (reference sequence). The CDR3 has 16 residues. Trimming took 4 bases from V and 6 from J; bases not matched to a gene: 13. For the CDR3, the DNA is TGTGCCAGCAGCAATCCATCGGGGGGGCGTTTTGATACGCAGTATTTT. This encodes CASSNPSGGRFDTQYF.

This chain uses TRBV28 with TRBJ1-5, with TRBD1 matching 7 bases. The V and J ends lost 4 bases and 6 bases, in that order; junction bases with no gene match: 6. The CDR3 has 14 amino acids. Germline CDR1 MDHEN, CDR2 SYDVKM. The CDR3: CASSYQTGTQPQHF. The CDR3 DNA reads as TGTGCCAGCAGTTACCAGACAGGGACTCAGCCCCAGCATTTT.

The CDR3 bases are TGTGCCAGCATGACCCAACAGGGAATGAACACTGAAGCTTTCTTT. This sequence encodes CASMTQQGMNTEAFF. The chain has TRBV28 and TRBJ1-1; tentatively, D is TRBD1 (6 bases). This CDR3 comprises 15 residues. V lost 7 bases, J lost 0 bases, and 15 bases lay in between. Germline V gene data show CDR1 as MDHEN and CDR2 as SYDVKM.

On this clone itself: It is unclear where the CDR3 begins or ends on the DNA, so no DNA is shown, and the CDR3 is as TCRdb lists it. The chain joins TRBV28 to TRBJ1-5; the table's D call TRBD1 went unverified against the DNA. The germline V gene has CDR1 MDHEN and CDR2 SYDVKM. With termini counted, the CDR3 has 16 amino acids. CDR3 protein: CASSSSDSWSNQPQHF.

The genes are TRBV7-2 and TRBJ1-2; D is unresolved. V was trimmed by 2 bases and J by 3 bases, leaving 7 bases between them. CDR3 length: 13 residues. CDR1 is SGHTA, CDR2 FQGNSA, per germline. CDR3 DNA sequence: TGTGCCAGCAGCTTAAGCGTTTACTATGGCTACACCTTC. It is translated as CASSLSVYYGYTF.